Listed here are 3 T cell receptor beta chains from one sample, sequenced in a study of T-cell memory formation after mild COVID-19. From the 5' RACE reads, TCRdb called clonotypes with MiXCR, one entry per CDR3 protein. The table includes 290,000 or so distinct CDR3 sequences, less than 20% detected once. The sequenced sample was PBMCs or a T cell subset sorted from them (not recorded which). These receptors all come from a man between 18 and 35 years old who had mild COVID-19 (a few samples of this study predate the infection). Cell type and time point are not known.

On this clonotype: This may be a read error, as it is one base from a much larger clone. This CDR3 reads CASSLQLDDPRALF. The CDR3 DNA follows: TGTGCCAGCAGCCTACAGCTTGACGACCCTCGTGCTTTATTT. The J gene is TRBJ1-1, the V gene TRBV7-2; D remains unclear. Germline-derived CDR1 and CDR2 are SGHTA and FQGNSA. CDR3 size: 14 residues.

This clonotype has more than one count but fewer than ten. The junction departs from the called germline gene at one end, perhaps through a read error. The CDR3 nucleotides are TGTGCCAGCAGTTTAGGGGTCTATCAGCCCCAGCATTTT. Amino acids: CASSLGVYQPQHF. This chain uses TRBV7-9 with TRBJ1-5; possibly TRBD1 for D (5 bases). Germline CDR1 is SEHNR and CDR2 is FQNEAQ (reference sequence). The CDR3 is 13 amino acids.

The chain employs TRBV5-1 and TRBJ2-5; tentative D call: TRBD1 (6 bases). The CDR3 sequence is 15 residues long. With 4 bases removed from V and 1 base from J, the gap between germline ends came to 14 bases. CDR1 is SGHRS, CDR2 YFSETQ, per germline. The DNA of the CDR3 is TGCGCCAGCAGCGACCCGGGACATCCCCAAGAGACCCAGTACTTC. It specifies CASSDPGHPQETQYF. Supplemented by reference TRBV5-1 and TRBJ2-5, the full variable domain reads KAGVTQTPRYLIKTRGQQVTLSCSPISGHRSVSWYQQTPGQGLQFLFEYFSETQRNKGNFPGRFSGRQFSNSRSEMNVSTLELGDSALYLCASSDPGHPQETQYFGPGTRLLVL.